Included here is one T cell receptor (beta chain) sequence, with context. Its antigen is not known. The entry originates in a study of cytomegalovirus exposure and HLA in healthy donors. General study results and limits: Later analysis identified a missense DCLRE1C variant that was linked to TCR beta V- and J-gene trimming. In a later analysis, donors in an Asian-associated ancestry cluster reportedly had fewer N-insertions in productive TCRs than the cohort mean. In an earlier analysis, most TCR beta V segments were productive about 87% or about 30% of the time. For presence/absence analyses, sequencing depth was assumed to be roughly uniform across donors.

The primer mix had 60 Vbeta and 13 Jbeta primers. Assay used: immunoSEQ multiplex PCR; TCRdb lists only in-frame clones, some missing. This table holds around 110,000 clones, 65% to 80% found once. This CDR3 has 14 amino acids. Germline CDR1 is SEHNR and CDR2 is FQNEAQ (reference sequence). V trimming: 6 bases; J trimming: 3 bases; junction bases outside the gene matches: 4. What was sequenced was PBMCs. This chain links TRBV7-9 with TRBJ1-3, with 8 bases fitting TRBD1. The clonotype originates from a young man in good health and CMV-seropositive. The CDR3 DNA is TGTGCCAGCAGACTAGGACAGGGTGGAAACACCATATATTTT. This encodes CASRLGQGGNTIYF.